This TCR beta chain was sequenced in a study of T cells in Graves' hyperthyroidism and ophthalmopathy. Findings and limits, study-wide: Researchers report that a 13 V-J model separated ophthalmopathy from stable hyperthyroidism. Model-based prediction identified ophthalmopathy a median around 6.7 months prior to its onset. Most thyroid clonotypes expanded above 0.001 were also detected in blood.

Turning to this clonotype: Its antigen is not identified. With a much larger clone just one base away, this may be a read error.

TCR beta CDR3 regions were amplified from RNA transcripts. When the TCR CDR3 underwent first-round RT-PCR, the HTBI primer set was used. TCRdb passed the multiplex PCR reads through MiXCR, listing each CDR3 protein once. The sample carries some 350,000 distinct CDR3 sequences, approximately 14% recorded once. Trimming removed 1 base at V and 1 base at J, with 7 bases between. CDR3 length equals 14 residues. The germline gives CDR1 SGHAT, CDR2 FQNNGV. Cells are PBMCs isolated from 9 to 10 ml of fresh blood. The TCR was taken from a woman aged 55-69 years with Graves' ophthalmopathy. Sequenced sample: blood. The chain has TRBV11-2 and TRBJ1-1; the D gene is possibly TRBD1 (5 bases). DNA of the CDR3: TGTGCCAGCAGCTTAGGACAGTCGAACACTGAAGCTTTCTTT. This translates into CASSLGQSNTEAFF. Looking up the rest from reference TRBV11-2 and TRBJ1-1 gives the full variable domain: EAGVAQSPRYKIIEKRQSVAFWCNPISGHATLYWYQQILGQGPKLLIQFQNNGVVDDSQLPKDRFSAERLKGVDSTLKIQPAKLEDSAVYLCASSLGQSNTEAFFGQGTRLTVV.